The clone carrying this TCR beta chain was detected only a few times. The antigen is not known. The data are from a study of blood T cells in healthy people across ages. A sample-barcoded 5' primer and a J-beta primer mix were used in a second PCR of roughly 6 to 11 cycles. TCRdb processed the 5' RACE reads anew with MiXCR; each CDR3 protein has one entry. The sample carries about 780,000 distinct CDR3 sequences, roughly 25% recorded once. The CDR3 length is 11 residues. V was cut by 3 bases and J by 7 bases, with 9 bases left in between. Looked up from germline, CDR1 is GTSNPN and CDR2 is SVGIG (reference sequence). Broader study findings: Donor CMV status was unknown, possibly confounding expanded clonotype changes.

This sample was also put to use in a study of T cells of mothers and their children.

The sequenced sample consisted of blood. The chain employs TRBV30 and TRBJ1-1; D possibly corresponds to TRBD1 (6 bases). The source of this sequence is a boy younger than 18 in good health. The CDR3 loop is CAWRTGHEAFF. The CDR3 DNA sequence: TGTGCCTGGAGGACGGGACATGAAGCTTTCTTT. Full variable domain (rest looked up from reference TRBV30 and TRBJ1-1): SQTIHQWPATLVQPVGSPLSLECTVEGTSNPNLYWYRQAAGRGLQLLFYSVGIGQISSEVPQNLSASRPQDRQFILSSKKLLLSDSGFYLCAWRTGHEAFFGQGTRLTVV.